These 2 T cell receptor beta chains came from one sample sequenced in a study of regulatory T cells in long-lasting Graves disease. For TCR beta, libraries came from iRepertoire HTBI primers and Arm-PCR of CDR3 regions. TCRdb redid the calling of the multiplex PCR reads with MiXCR, one entry per CDR3 protein. The sample contains 550,000 or so distinct CDR3 sequences, around 11% of which appear only once. Time point described: newly diagnosed GD, antithyroid drugs for less than 3 months. Generation of the TCR library employed RNA extracted from PBMCs. These data were also reused for a study on T cells in Graves' hyperthyroidism and ophthalmopathy.

Specimen: peripheral blood mononuclear cells (PBMCs), collected at new diagnosis, from a patient treated with antithyroid drugs. These receptors all stem from a woman aged 30 to 39 with Graves disease.

The V call is TRBV5-1, the J call TRBJ2-2; D may match TRBD1 or TRBD2 (5 bases each). The germline CDR1 and CDR2 sequences are SGHRS and YFSETQ. The CDR3 consists of 14 residues. Deletions cut 3 bases from V and 4 bases from J, with 10 bases between. The CDR3 coding sequence is TGCGCCAGCAGCTCGGTGGGGGTCACCGGGGAGCTGTTTTTT. Translation gives CASSSVGVTGELFF.

The chain employs TRBV5-1 and TRBJ1-1; 8 bases are shared with TRBD1. There are 17 residues in the CDR3. Trimming took 4 bases from V and 1 from J; bases not matched to a gene: 12. Germline V gene sequence: CDR1 SGHRS, CDR2 YFSETQ. The CDR3 DNA reads as TGCGCCAGCAGCCAACCGGGACAGGACTCCTCGAACACTGAAGCTTTCTTT. This encodes CASSQPGQDSSNTEAFF.